This TCR beta chain was recovered during a study of shared clonotypes between healthy human individuals. Authors' analysis steps: Filtering differed because ImmunoSEQ produced junction-only sequences that carried no quality scores. The protocol was immunoSEQ multiplex PCR, while the TCRdb copy is restricted to in-frame clones and leaves out a portion. For V, J and clone size, that table is used; D and trimming come from the DNA. The sample contains hundreds of thousands of clones, roughly 70% of which appear only once. Naive CD45RA+ and memory CD45RA-negative subsets were split from CD4+ cells. This receptor was obtained from a woman aged 30 to 39 in good health. Specimen: memory CD4+ T cells sorted from blood. Stated subset: CD45RA-negative fraction.

The CDR3 bases are TGTGCCACCAGCCCCTCGGGGGACAGGCAATACGAGCAGTACTTC. This encodes CATSPSGDRQYEQYF. The chain links TRBV15 to TRBJ2-7, with 8 bases that match TRBD1. The CDR3 covers 15 residues. V shed 5 bases, J shed 4 bases, and the junction held 10 bases outside the gene matches. Germline CDR1 is LNHNV and CDR2 is YYDKDF (reference sequence).